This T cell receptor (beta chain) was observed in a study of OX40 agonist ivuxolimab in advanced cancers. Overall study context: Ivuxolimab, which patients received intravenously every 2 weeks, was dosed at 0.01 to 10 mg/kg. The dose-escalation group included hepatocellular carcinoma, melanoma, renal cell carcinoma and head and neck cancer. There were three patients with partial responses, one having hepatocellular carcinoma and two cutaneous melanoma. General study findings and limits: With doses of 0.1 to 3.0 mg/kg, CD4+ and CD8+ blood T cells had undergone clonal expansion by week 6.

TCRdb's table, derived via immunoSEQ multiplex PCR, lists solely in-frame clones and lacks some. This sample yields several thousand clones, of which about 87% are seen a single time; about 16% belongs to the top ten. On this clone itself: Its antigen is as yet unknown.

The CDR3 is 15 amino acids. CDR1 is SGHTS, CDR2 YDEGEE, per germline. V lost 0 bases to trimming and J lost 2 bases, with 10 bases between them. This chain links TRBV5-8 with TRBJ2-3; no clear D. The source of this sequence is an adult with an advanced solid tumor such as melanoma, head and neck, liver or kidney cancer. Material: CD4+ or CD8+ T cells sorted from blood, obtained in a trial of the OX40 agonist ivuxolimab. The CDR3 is CASSLGVATTDTQYF. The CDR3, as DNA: TGTGCCAGCAGCTTGGGAGTGGCGACCACAGATACGCAGTATTTT.